These 32 T cell receptor beta chains came from one sample sequenced in a study of cytomegalovirus exposure and HLA in healthy donors. It was with 60 Vbeta and 13 Jbeta primers that the PCR ran. The assay was immunoSEQ multiplex PCR, and TCRdb's table has in-frame clones only and misses some. The sample holds around 200,000 clones, around three quarters seen once. The sequencing input was PBMCs. The receptors derive from a woman younger than 45 in good health and CMV-seropositive.

V is TRBV5-1 and J is TRBJ2-6, with a possible D match to TRBD1 (6 bases). This CDR3 region has 17 residues. In germline, CDR1 is SGHRS, CDR2 YFSETQ. Trimming shortened V by 1 base and J by 0 bases, and 11 bases separated the two germline ends. Here the CDR3 DNA reads TGCGCCAGCAGCTTGACCGGACAGACCTCTGGGGCCAACGTCCTGACTTTC. Amino acids: CASSLTGQTSGANVLTF.

The gene calls are TRBV7-2 and TRBJ2-5, with 10 bases identical to TRBD2. The CDR3 is 15 residues long. Germline V gives CDR1 SGHTA, CDR2 FQGNSA. The trim removed 3 bases at V and 5 bases at J, leaving 6 bases unmatched. CDR3 sequence reads: CASSFTSGEGETQYF. The CDR3 DNA follows: TGTGCCAGCAGCTTTACTAGCGGGGAAGGGGAGACCCAGTACTTC.

The chain links TRBV10-3 to TRBJ2-1; 9 nucleotides align to TRBD2. The CDR3 has 17 residues. The V gene end was trimmed by 10 bases and the J gene end by 4 bases; junction bases not matched to a gene: 17. Looked up from germline, CDR1 is ENHRY and CDR2 is SYGVKD. The CDR3 bases are TGTGCCACGACCCCCCAGCAAACTAGCGGGCTGTACAATGAGCAGTTCTTC. Amino acids: CATTPQQTSGLYNEQFF.

This clone has a handful of counts. This chain uses TRBV6-4 with TRBJ2-5; no reliable D call. CDR3 length equals 13 residues. V gave up 4 bases and J gave up 5 bases, with 11 bases separating them. The germline gives CDR1 MRHNA, CDR2 SNTAGT. The CDR3 reads CASSAGPAETQYF. The DNA of the CDR3 is TGTGCCAGCAGTGCCGGCCCAGCGGAGACCCAGTACTTC.

The chain uses TRBV4-3 and TRBJ2-5, with 8 nucleotides matching TRBD1. CDR3 size: 14 residues. Looked up from germline, CDR1 is LGHNA and CDR2 is YSLEER. V lost 4 bases, J lost 5 bases, and 6 bases stayed unmatched. The CDR3 nucleotides are TGCGCCAGCAGCCGGACAGGGACGCGGGAGACCCAGTACTTC. This gives the protein CASSRTGTRETQYF.

Details on this clone: No DNA is shown, since the ends of the CDR3 on it are uncertain; the CDR3 is the one TCRdb lists. V usage is TRBV5-1 and J usage is TRBJ1-3. With termini counted, the CDR3 has 14 amino acids. Germline CDR1 and CDR2: SGHRS and YFSETQ. The CDR3 reads CASSTSAGGNTIYF.

The V call is TRBV10-2, the J call TRBJ1-2, with 7 bases identical to TRBD1. V dropped 7 bases and J dropped 8; count of bases not matched to a gene: 16. Germline CDR1 WSHSY, CDR2 SAAADI. The CDR3 sequence is 15 residues long. CDR3 in amino acids: CASTTTPGGGWGYTF. CDR3 nucleotides: TGCGCCAGCACCACCACCCCAGGAGGGGGCTGGGGCTACACCTTC.

The chain links TRBV9 to TRBJ2-5, with 9 nucleotides matching TRBD2. CDR1 SGDLS and CDR2 YYNGEE come from the germline V gene. The trim removed 3 bases at V and 5 bases at J, leaving 11 bases unmatched. The CDR3 has 16 amino acids. CDR3 loop: CASSEWAGGPFETQYF. CDR3 in DNA: TGTGCCAGCAGCGAATGGGCGGGAGGGCCTTTTGAGACCCAGTACTTC.

V gene TRBV15 combines with J gene TRBJ1-2; D might be TRBD1 (6 bases). The V gene lost 0 bases and the J gene lost 2 bases, with 13 bases spanning the gap. The germline gives CDR1 LNHNV, CDR2 YYDKDF (reference sequence). This CDR3 has 16 residues. CDR3 loop: CATSRDNRAPNYGYTF. CDR3 sequence (DNA): TGTGCCACCAGCAGAGATAACAGGGCGCCCAACTATGGCTACACCTTC.

This clone was found a few times. The chain recombines TRBV7-8 with TRBJ1-2; 8 bases match TRBD1. Per germline, CDR1 SGHVS and CDR2 FQNEAQ. CDR3 length: 13 amino acids. V gave up 5 bases and J gave up 9 bases; unmatched junction bases: 8. The CDR3 coding sequence is TGTGCCAGCAGCACAAGACAGGGGACGAGCTACACCTTC. Encoded protein: CASSTRQGTSYTF.

The chain has TRBV19 and TRBJ1-1; D unresolved. The CDR3 length is 12 residues. From germline, CDR1 is LNHDA and CDR2 SQIVND (reference sequence). Trimming left V 8 bases short and J 3 bases short, with 10 bases between. The CDR3 nucleotides read TGTGCCAGTGCTGGGAGGTACACTGAAGCTTTCTTT. This encodes CASAGRYTEAFF.

Only one count was recorded for this clone. The CDR3 DNA follows: TGTGCCAGCAGTTTAAACCCTGGGCTCGGGACAGGGGTCTATGGCTACACCTTC. Protein sequence: CASSLNPGLGTGVYGYTF. V gene TRBV27 combines with J gene TRBJ1-2; 10 nucleotides match TRBD1. J was trimmed by 4 bases and V by 2 bases; bases with no gene match: 13. The CDR3 covers 18 residues. Germline CDR1 reads MNHEY; CDR2 reads SMNVEV (reference sequence).

The chain uses TRBV10-3 and TRBJ1-2; 7 bases are shared with TRBD1. The junction had 11 bases not matched to a gene; V was cut back by 7 bases and J by 9 bases. Germline V lookup: CDR1 ENHRY, CDR2 SYGVKD. The CDR3 is made up of 13 amino acids. This CDR3 reads CAITVGQEGSYTF. CDR3 DNA sequence: TGTGCCATCACCGTCGGACAGGAAGGTAGCTACACCTTC.

This clone was seen just once. V usage is TRBV5-1 and J usage is TRBJ2-3; a possible D gene is TRBD2 (7 bases). Trimming took 4 bases from V and 2 from J, leaving 17 bases between them. Germline-derived CDR1 and CDR2 are SGHRS and YFSETQ. The CDR3 is made up of 16 amino acids. Here the CDR3 DNA reads TGCGCCAGCAGCCGGGGGCTGGGGGGGGACACAGATACGCAGTATTTT. It translates to CASSRGLGGDTDTQYF.

The J gene is TRBJ1-2, the V gene TRBV9, with TRBD1 matching over 7 bases. Germline V gene data show CDR1 as SGDLS and CDR2 as YYNGEE. Trimming at V came to 3 bases and at J to 5 bases, leaving 4 bases not matched to a gene. This CDR3 comprises 13 residues. Here the CDR3 DNA reads TGTGCCAGCAGCGCCGGACAGGCTTATGGCTACACCTTC. The encoded protein is CASSAGQAYGYTF. Supplemented by reference TRBV9 and TRBJ1-2, the full variable domain reads DSGVTQTPKHLITATGQRVTLRCSPRSGDLSVYWYQQSLDQGLQFLIQYYNGEERAKGNILERFSAQQFPDLHSELNLSSLELGDSALYFCASSAGQAYGYTFGSGTRLTVV.

The chain carries TRBV10-2 and TRBJ2-3, with 7 positions matching TRBD1. The CDR3 extends over 12 amino acids. Germline trimming cut 8 bases from V and 7 bases from J; bases unmatched to any gene: 6. Germline CDR1 is WSHSY and CDR2 is SAAADI. The DNA of the CDR3 is TGCGCCAGCGCCCCGACAGGGAATACGCAGTATTTT. Amino acids: CASAPTGNTQYF.

The V gene is TRBV7-8, the J gene TRBJ1-2; weak D call: TRBD1 (5 bases). Germline V gene data show CDR1 as SGHVS and CDR2 as FQNEAQ. The CDR3 has 14 amino acids. Trimming removed 6 bases from V and 1 base from J, with 12 bases in between. The CDR3 DNA reads TGTGCCAGCAGACCAGGACAATTTAACTATGGCTACACCTTC. Residues: CASRPGQFNYGYTF.

The chain recombines TRBV27 with TRBJ2-2; perhaps TRBD1 as D (5 bases). Deletions cut 1 base from V and 5 bases from J, with 14 bases between. Germline V gene sequence: CDR1 MNHEY, CDR2 SMNVEV (reference sequence). This CDR3 spans 16 amino acids. The CDR3 DNA sequence: TGTGCCAGCAGTTTATTGGGGCAGGGATGGACCGGGGAGCTGTTTTTT. Its protein is CASSLLGQGWTGELFF.

The V gene is TRBV28, the J gene TRBJ1-1, with TRBD1 matching 9 bases. The V segment lost 6 bases and the J segment 1 base; nucleotides outside the gene matches: 6. The CDR3 is made up of 15 amino acids. Germline V gene lookup returns CDR1 MDHEN and CDR2 SYDVKM. In DNA, the CDR3 is TGTGCCAGCAGGACAGGGGGGAGCGGGAACACTGAAGCTTTCTTT. Protein sequence: CASRTGGSGNTEAFF.

The chain is built from TRBV10-2 and TRBJ1-2, with a weak D call TRBD1 (5 bases). The CDR3 consists of 15 residues. Germline loops: CDR1 WSHSY, CDR2 SAAADI. With 6 bases removed from V and 7 bases from J, the gap between germline ends came to 21 bases. This CDR3 is CASSAVWYGGTGYTF. CDR3 DNA: TGCGCCAGCAGCGCAGTTTGGTACGGGGGGACTGGCTACACCTTC.

In its sample, this clone was seen a few times. This chain connects TRBV20-1 to TRBJ2-1; D is ambiguous. Germline loops: CDR1 DFQATT, CDR2 SNEGSKA (reference sequence). The CDR3 spans 10 residues. Trimming took off 1 base at V and 9 bases at J, with 4 bases between the two ends. CDR3 bases: TGCAGTGCTAGAGGAGGTGAGCAGTTCTTC. The encoded protein is CSARGGEQFF.

The chain has TRBV10-1 and TRBJ2-3; a possible D gene is TRBD2 (7 bases). V gave up 3 bases and J gave up 4 bases, with 17 bases separating them. The germline V gene encodes CDR1 WNHNN and CDR2 SYGVQD (reference sequence). This CDR3 is 16 amino acids long. CDR3 amino acids: CASSDVGGASPDTQYF. CDR3 nucleotides: TGCGCCAGCAGTGATGTAGGGGGGGCCTCCCCAGATACGCAGTATTTT.

Comment on this clone: The sample contains more than one DNA sequence encoding this CDR3. This rearrangement joins TRBV9 to TRBJ1-1; TRBD1 might be the D (6 bases). There are 14 residues in the CDR3. CDR1 is SGDLS and CDR2 is YYNGEE in the germline V gene. Trimming stripped 0 bases from V and 5 bases from J, with 11 bases between. The CDR3 sequence: CASSVVGGETEAFF. The CDR3 region has the DNA TGTGCCAGCAGCGTAGTAGGGGGTGAGACTGAAGCTTTCTTT.

The J gene is TRBJ2-1, the V gene TRBV19, with D hard to call. Germline V lookup: CDR1 LNHDA, CDR2 SQIVND (reference sequence). With 5 bases removed from V and 7 bases from J, the gap between germline ends came to 9 bases. This CDR3 is 12 amino acids long. CDR3 DNA: TGTGCCAGTAGTTATCTCCGGAATGAGCAGTTCTTC. The encoded protein is CASSYLRNEQFF.

The chain has TRBV19 and TRBJ1-4; D is undetermined. Germline values: CDR1 LNHDA, CDR2 SQIVND (reference sequence). This CDR3 is built from 14 residues. The V end lost 1 base, the J end lost 4 bases, and 7 bases lay between the germline ends. CDR3 loop: CASSIGRVNEKLFF. The CDR3 DNA is TGTGCCAGTAGTATAGGCCGAGTTAATGAAAAACTGTTTTTT.

The chain couples TRBV5-4 to TRBJ2-2; 8 bases are shared with TRBD1. Germline CDR1 and CDR2: SGHNT and YYREEE (reference sequence). V was clipped by 0 bases and J by 6 bases; unmatched bases: 7. The CDR3 is made up of 16 amino acids. The CDR3 protein is CASSLARQGRSGELFF. DNA of the CDR3: TGTGCCAGCAGCTTGGCTCGACAGGGGAGGTCCGGGGAGCTGTTTTTT.

The CDR3, as DNA: TGTGCCAGCAGTTACCCCACGGGAGGCCTATACAATGAGCAGTTCTTC. Translated, it gives CASSYPTGGLYNEQFF. V is TRBV6-5 and J is TRBJ2-1, with 7 bases that match TRBD2. Germline assignment: CDR1 MNHEY and CDR2 SVGAGI. V lost 2 bases to trimming and J lost 4 bases; unmatched junction nucleotides: 8. The CDR3 totals 16 residues.

The rearrangement links TRBV7-9 to TRBJ2-7; TRBD1 matches at 8 bases. CDR3 size: 15 residues. V gave up 2 bases and J gave up 7 bases; unmatched junction bases: 10. The germline gives CDR1 SEHNR, CDR2 FQNEAQ (reference sequence). The CDR3, as DNA: TGTGCCAGCAGCTTACAGATGACAGGGGCGAGAGAGCAGTACTTC. Translating it yields CASSLQMTGAREQYF.

V gene TRBV19 combines with J gene TRBJ2-3, with 7 bases that match TRBD2. This CDR3 is built from 14 residues. Germline values: CDR1 LNHDA, CDR2 SQIVND (reference sequence). With V trimmed by 3 bases and J by 6 bases, 6 bases remained unmatched. Here the CDR3 DNA reads TGTGCCAGTAGTATCGCGGGGGACTCGGATACGCAGTATTTT. Its protein product is CASSIAGDSDTQYF.

The chain carries TRBV19 and TRBJ1-2; D possibly corresponds to TRBD1 (5 bases). CDR1 is LNHDA and CDR2 is SQIVND in the germline V gene (reference sequence). CDR3 length: 10 residues. The V end was cut by 10 bases, the J end by 7 bases, with 10 bases between. The chain's CDR3 is CATGGAGYTF. CDR3 DNA: TGTGCCACCGGCGGGGCTGGCTACACCTTC.

The J gene is TRBJ2-7, the V gene TRBV19; 9 bases are a match to TRBD1. The trim removed 6 bases at V and 6 bases at J, leaving 9 bases unmatched. Per the germline V gene, CDR1 is LNHDA and CDR2 is SQIVND (reference sequence). The CDR3 totals 14 residues. CDR3 residues: CASRLVTGGGEQYF. The CDR3, as DNA: TGTGCCAGTAGGTTGGTTACAGGGGGCGGCGAGCAGTACTTC.

The count of this clone is one. This chain links TRBV19 with TRBJ1-5, with D possibly being TRBD1 (5 bases). The CDR3 covers 16 residues. CDR1 is LNHDA and CDR2 is SQIVND in the germline V gene (reference sequence). Trimming removed 3 bases at V and 5 bases at J, with 17 bases between. CDR3 region: CASSISTGTEDQPQHF. CDR3 DNA: TGTGCCAGTAGTATTTCAACCGGGACTGAGGATCAGCCCCAGCATTTT.